What follows are 27 T cell receptor beta chains derived from one specimen sequenced in a study of Ad26.COV2.S vaccination and SARS-CoV-2 variants (dated by TCRdb to the early 2020s). Reading the label with the study, this specimen's time point is: individuals recovered from natural SARS-CoV-2 infection. Library preparation used the immunoSEQ multiplex PCR assay. TCRdb took over this immuneACCESS table, retaining in-frame rearrangements with V and J assigned. Such tables are incomplete; in checked studies, under half of the missing clones stem from an unresolved V gene, and the remainder is unexplained. The table for this sample lists about 350,000 clones; roughly 94% of them were counted only once. The ten top clones hold 3% to 4% of the sample. The sequencing here drew on peripheral blood, taken after recovery from COVID-19. The source is a human donor who had recovered from COVID-19.

V and J are TRBV5-1 and TRBJ1-2; the match to TRBD1 covers 9 bases. The J segment lost 8 bases and the V segment lost 4 bases, leaving 6 bases of the junction unmatched. CDR1 and CDR2 from the germline V gene are SGHRS and YFSETQ. The CDR3 is 13 residues long. This chain's CDR3 is CASSQGQGGGYTF. Here the CDR3 DNA reads TGCGCCAGCAGCCAGGGACAGGGAGGAGGCTACACCTTC.

The chain couples TRBV19 to TRBJ1-5; D ambiguous. Trimming took 6 bases from V and 6 from J, leaving 15 bases between them. The CDR3 length is 14 residues. Germline V gene data show CDR1 as LNHDA and CDR2 as SQIVND (reference sequence). The CDR3 is CASSGIQEVQPQHF. CDR3 DNA sequence: TGTGCCAGTAGCGGCATCCAAGAGGTTCAGCCCCAGCATTTT.

The chain recombines TRBV12-5 with TRBJ2-1; 7 bases agree with TRBD2. Looked up from germline, CDR1 is LGHNT and CDR2 is FRNRAP. V gave up 3 bases and J gave up 7 bases; unmatched junction bases: 6. CDR3 length: 14 amino acids. CDR3 sequence reads: CASGLTGGENEQFF. CDR3 nucleotides: TGTGCTAGTGGTTTAACGGGGGGTGAGAATGAGCAGTTCTTC.

V is TRBV4-3 and J is TRBJ2-3, with 8 bases that match TRBD2. The CDR3 consists of 16 residues. Germline V gives CDR1 LGHNA, CDR2 YSLEER. The trim removed 0 bases at V and 4 bases at J, leaving 6 bases unmatched. The CDR3, as DNA: TGCGCCAGCAGCCAAGATCTATCGCGGGGGGCAGATACGCAGTATTTT. It is translated as CASSQDLSRGADTQYF.

V usage is TRBV6-6 and J usage is TRBJ1-6; no clear D gene. The germline gives CDR1 MNHNY, CDR2 SVGAGI (reference sequence). This CDR3 contains 17 residues. The V gene lost 5 bases and the J gene lost 0 bases, with 14 bases spanning the gap. CDR3 residues: CASSPRLRSSYNSPLHF. CDR3 coding DNA: TGTGCCAGCAGTCCTAGACTCCGAAGCTCCTATAATTCACCCCTCCACTTT.

The chain links TRBV27 to TRBJ1-1; no clear D. V was trimmed by 2 bases and J by 1 base, leaving 5 bases between them. Germline V gives CDR1 MNHEY, CDR2 SMNVEV (reference sequence). The CDR3 is 13 residues long. The CDR3 loop is CASSLIANTEAFF. The CDR3 DNA is TGTGCCAGCAGTTTAATTGCGAACACTGAAGCTTTCTTT.

In this sample, this clone turned up once. The chain combines TRBV11-2 with TRBJ2-7; no clear D. CDR3 length equals 12 residues. V was clipped by 3 bases and J by 3 bases, with 6 bases between them. The germline CDR1 and CDR2 sequences are SGHAT and FQNNGV. CDR3 region: CASSLTYYEQYF. The CDR3 bases are TGTGCCAGCAGCTTGACTTACTACGAGCAGTACTTC.

This clone appeared a single time. The chain carries TRBV4-1 and TRBJ2-1; 8 nucleotides align to TRBD2. The germline gives CDR1 MGHRA, CDR2 YSYEKL. The CDR3 covers 17 residues. J lost 3 bases, V lost 0 bases, and 7 bases had no gene match. This CDR3 reads CASSQDQGAGVYNEQFF. The CDR3 DNA is TGCGCCAGCAGCCAAGATCAAGGAGCGGGGGTCTACAATGAGCAGTTCTTC.

The CDR3 sequence is CARLRGLNTEAFF. In nucleotides, the CDR3 is TGTGCCAGACTCAGGGGGCTAAACACTGAAGCTTTCTTT. The J gene is TRBJ1-1, the V gene TRBV2; 8 bases match TRBD1. The trim removed 9 bases at V and 2 bases at J, leaving 5 bases unmatched. The CDR3 runs to 13 residues. Germline-derived CDR1 and CDR2 are SNHLY and FYNNEI.

This chain links TRBV5-1 with TRBJ2-3, with 9 bases matching TRBD2. With 4 bases clipped from V and 4 bases from J, the junction kept 13 bases outside the gene matches. The CDR3 is 17 amino acids. Germline-derived CDR1 and CDR2 are SGHRS and YFSETQ. The CDR3 spells CASSPGGLAPRADTQYF. CDR3 in DNA: TGCGCCAGCAGCCCTGGGGGACTAGCCCCGAGAGCAGATACGCAGTATTTT.

This chain links TRBV7-9 with TRBJ1-3, with D tentatively TRBD1 (5 bases). Trimming removed 3 bases from V and 4 bases from J, with 25 bases in between. This CDR3 has 19 amino acids. Germline values: CDR1 SEHNR, CDR2 FQNEAQ (reference sequence). The CDR3 here is CASSLAGQIGIRGGNTIYF. The CDR3 DNA reads TGTGCCAGCAGCTTGGCCGGACAAATAGGGATAAGAGGCGGAAACACCATATATTTT.

This clone was recorded once. This sequence joins TRBV19 and TRBJ2-5; 9 bases line up with TRBD1. The CDR3 runs 16 residues. Germline V CDR1 and CDR2: LNHDA, SQIVND (reference sequence). The ends lost 4 bases at V and 6 bases at J; junction bases unmatched: 12. Written as DNA, the CDR3 is TGTGCCAGTAGTAGTTGGGACAGGGAAGGCTCGAAGACCCAGTACTTC. Protein product: CASSSWDREGSKTQYF.

Written as DNA, the CDR3 is TGTGCCAGTAGTATAGGAGGGGAATTGTCCTACAATGAGCAGTTCTTC. Its translation is CASSIGGELSYNEQFF. The chain uses TRBV19 and TRBJ2-1; D is perhaps TRBD1 or TRBD2 (5 bases each). Germline V gene lookup returns CDR1 LNHDA and CDR2 SQIVND (reference sequence). CDR3 length: 16 residues. Trimming removed 1 base from V and 1 base from J, with 11 bases in between. Full variable domain (remainder filled in from reference TRBV19 and TRBJ2-1): DGGITQSPKYLFRKEGQNVTLSCEQNLNHDAMYWYRQDPGQGLRLIYYSQIVNDFQKGDIAEGYSVSREKKESFPLTVTSAQKNPTAFYLCASSIGGELSYNEQFFGPGTRLTVL.

This clone was recorded once. The V gene is TRBV19, the J gene TRBJ2-5; TRBD2 matches at 11 bases. V gave up 5 bases and J gave up 5 bases; unmatched junction bases: 10. The length of the CDR3 is 16 residues. Germline assignment: CDR1 LNHDA and CDR2 SQIVND (reference sequence). CDR3 DNA: TGTGCCAGTAGTCCGGGACTAGCGGCCCGAGGGGAGACCCAGTACTTC. Protein product: CASSPGLAARGETQYF.

The V and J genes are TRBV7-9 and TRBJ2-7, with 7 bases aligning to TRBD1. CDR1 is SEHNR, CDR2 FQNEAQ, per germline (reference sequence). The length of the CDR3 is 14 residues. V dropped 5 bases and J dropped 2; count of bases not matched to a gene: 6. CDR3 nucleotides: TGTGCCAGCAGCCCACGACAGGGACCCTACGAGCAGTACTTC. As protein: CASSPRQGPYEQYF.

This sequence joins TRBV11-2 and TRBJ1-5; D is perhaps TRBD1 (5 bases). The CDR3 has 13 amino acids. With 4 bases removed from V and 6 bases from J, the gap between germline ends came to 10 bases. Germline-derived CDR1 and CDR2 are SGHAT and FQNNGV. In DNA, the CDR3 is TGTGCCAGCAGCTCGGGGGTTTTTCAGCCCCAGCATTTT. Translating it yields CASSSGVFQPQHF.

The J gene is TRBJ1-4, the V gene TRBV9, with TRBD1 matching over 8 bases. This CDR3 comprises 17 residues. The germline gives CDR1 SGDLS, CDR2 YYNGEE. J gave up 7 bases and V 4 bases, and 15 bases lay outside the gene matches. The CDR3 loop reads CASSSPPRQGWVEKLFF. Here the CDR3 DNA reads TGTGCCAGCAGCTCACCCCCCCGACAGGGGTGGGTTGAAAAACTGTTTTTT.

The DNA for the CDR3 is TGTGCCAGCAGCGCGAGCTGGGGGGACTACGAGCAGTACTTC. Translated, it gives CASSASWGDYEQYF. The rearrangement uses TRBV9 and TRBJ2-7; D may be TRBD2 (6 bases). Germline CDR1 is SGDLS and CDR2 is YYNGEE. The V and J ends lost 3 bases and 3 bases respectively, with 13 bases between them. The length of the CDR3 is 14 residues.

The chain recombines TRBV21-1 with TRBJ2-7; the DNA was not compared with TRBD1, the D call given in the table. TRBV21-1 is tagged as a pseudogene. The length of the CDR3 is 16 residues. In DNA, the CDR3 is TGTGCCAGCAGCGATCTCATTCGGGACAGGCACTACGAGCAGTACTTC. Translation: CASSDLIRDRHYEQYF.

The chain recombines TRBV6-6 with TRBJ2-3, with D tentatively TRBD2 (5 bases). This CDR3 has 17 residues. V shed 5 bases and J shed 3 bases, with 21 bases lying between them. Germline CDR1 reads MNHNY; CDR2 reads SVGAGI (reference sequence). CDR3 coding DNA: TGTGCCAGCAGTCCACCGGGATCCCGCTGGGGAACAGATACGCAGTATTTT. It translates to CASSPPGSRWGTDTQYF.

This chain links TRBV11-1 with TRBJ1-3; D remains ambiguous. The V end was cut by 2 bases, the J end by 5 bases, with 7 bases between. CDR1 SGHAT and CDR2 FQDESV come from the germline V gene (reference sequence). CDR3 length: 13 residues. This CDR3 is CASSLTSRNTIYF. The DNA of the CDR3 is TGTGCCAGCAGCTTAACCTCACGAAACACCATATATTTT.

The rearrangement uses TRBV5-4 and TRBJ2-7; a weak D match, TRBD1 (5 bases). Germline lookup yields CDR1 SGHNT and CDR2 YYREEE (reference sequence). CDR3 length: 13 residues. V lost 5 bases to trimming and J lost 6 bases, with 15 bases between them. The CDR3 loop is CASSSYLGAEQYF. In DNA form, the CDR3 reads TGTGCCAGCAGTTCTTATCTAGGGGCCGAGCAGTACTTC. Full variable domain (remainder filled in from reference TRBV5-4 and TRBJ2-7): ETGVTQSPTHLIKTRGQQVTLRCSSQSGHNTVSWYQQALGQGPQFIFQYYREEENGRGNFPPRFSGLQFPNYSSELNVNALELDDSALYLCASSSYLGAEQYFGPGTRLTVT.

The chain carries TRBV19 and TRBJ1-5; a possible D gene is TRBD1 (5 bases). Per the germline V gene, CDR1 is LNHDA and CDR2 is SQIVND (reference sequence). Trimming removed 5 bases at V and 3 bases at J, with 14 bases between. CDR3 length: 15 residues. In nucleotides, the CDR3 is TGTGCCAGTAGTTTGGGGCAGGTGAACAATCAGCCCCAGCATTTT. Amino acid sequence: CASSLGQVNNQPQHF. The entire variable domain, with the rest obtained from reference TRBV19 and TRBJ1-5, is as follows: DGGITQSPKYLFRKEGQNVTLSCEQNLNHDAMYWYRQDPGQGLRLIYYSQIVNDFQKGDIAEGYSVSREKKESFPLTVTSAQKNPTAFYLCASSLGQVNNQPQHFGDGTRLSIL.

This rearrangement joins TRBV3-1 (or the pseudogene TRBV3-2) to TRBJ2-7, with 14 bases identical to TRBD2. Germline V gene data show CDR1 as LGHDT and CDR2 as YNNKEL (reference sequence). The CDR3 is 21 residues long. V lost 0 bases and J lost 2; bases outside the gene matches: 15. The CDR3 sequence is CASSQDPWTSGGHPSPYEQYF. DNA of the CDR3: TGTGCCAGCAGCCAAGACCCTTGGACTAGCGGGGGGCACCCATCACCCTACGAGCAGTACTTC.

CDR3 protein: CASSLPGHLYNEQFF. The DNA of the CDR3 is TGTGCCAGCAGCTTACCGGGACATCTATACAATGAGCAGTTCTTC. V is TRBV13 and J is TRBJ2-1; D perhaps matches TRBD1 (6 bases). This CDR3 has 15 residues. The germline V gene encodes CDR1 PRHDT and CDR2 FYEKMQ (reference sequence). The V and J ends lost 2 bases and 4 bases respectively, with 12 bases between them.

The V gene is TRBV29-1, the J gene TRBJ2-7; TRBD2 matches 9 bases. After removal of 3 bases from V and 2 bases from J, the junction contained 2 bases not matched to a gene. The germline gives CDR1 SQVTM, CDR2 ANQGSEA. CDR3 length: 13 amino acids. The CDR3 sequence is CSVELAGTYEQYF. CDR3 coding DNA: TGCAGCGTTGAGCTAGCGGGAACCTACGAGCAGTACTTC.

The rearrangement joins TRBV21-1 to TRBJ2-2; the table's D call, TRBD2, was not checked against the DNA. TRBV21-1 is flagged as a pseudogene. The CDR3 has 17 amino acids. The CDR3 protein is CASSKERRGGRSGELFF. CDR3 bases: TGTGCCAGCAGCAAAGAGAGGCGGGGGGGCCGCTCCGGGGAGCTGTTTTTT.